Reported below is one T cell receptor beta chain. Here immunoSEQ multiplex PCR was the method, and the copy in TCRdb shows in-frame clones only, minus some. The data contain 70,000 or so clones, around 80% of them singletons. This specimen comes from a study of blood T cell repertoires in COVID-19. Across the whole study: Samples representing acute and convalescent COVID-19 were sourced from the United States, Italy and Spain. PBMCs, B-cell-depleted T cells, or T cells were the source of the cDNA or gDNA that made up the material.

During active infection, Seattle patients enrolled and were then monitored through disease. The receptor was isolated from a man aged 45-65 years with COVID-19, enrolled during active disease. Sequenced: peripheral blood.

The CDR3 region is CASSQVGVTEAFF. CDR3 DNA sequence: TGTGCCAGCAGCCAAGTCGGGGTCACTGAAGCTTTCTTT. The V call is TRBV3-1 (or the pseudogene TRBV3-2), the J call TRBJ1-1; no clear D gene. CDR3 length: 13 amino acids. Trimming pared 1 base from V and 4 bases from J, leaving 7 bases between. The germline V gene encodes CDR1 LGHDT and CDR2 YNNKEL (reference sequence).